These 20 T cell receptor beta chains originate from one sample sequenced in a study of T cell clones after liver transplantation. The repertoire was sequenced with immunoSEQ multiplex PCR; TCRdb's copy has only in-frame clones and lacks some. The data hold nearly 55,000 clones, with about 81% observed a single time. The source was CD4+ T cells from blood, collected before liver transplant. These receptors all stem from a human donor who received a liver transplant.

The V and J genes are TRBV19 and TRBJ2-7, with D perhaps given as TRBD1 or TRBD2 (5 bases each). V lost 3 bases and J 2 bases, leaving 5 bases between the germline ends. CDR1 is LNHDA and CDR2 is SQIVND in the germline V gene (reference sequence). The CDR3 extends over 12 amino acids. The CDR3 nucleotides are TGTGCCAGTAGTATGGGGGCCTACGAGCAGTACTTC. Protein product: CASSMGAYEQYF.

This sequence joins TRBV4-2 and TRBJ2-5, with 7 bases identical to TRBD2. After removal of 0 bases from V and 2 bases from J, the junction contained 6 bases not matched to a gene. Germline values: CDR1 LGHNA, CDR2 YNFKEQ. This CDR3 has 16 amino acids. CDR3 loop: CASSQEWRGRQETQYF. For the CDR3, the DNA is TGTGCCAGCAGCCAAGAATGGCGGGGGAGACAAGAGACCCAGTACTTC.

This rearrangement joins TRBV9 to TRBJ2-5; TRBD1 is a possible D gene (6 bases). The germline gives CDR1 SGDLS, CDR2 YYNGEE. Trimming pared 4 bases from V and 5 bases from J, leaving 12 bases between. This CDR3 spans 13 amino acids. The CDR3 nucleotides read TGTGCCAGCAGCCCAGGGGTTGGGGAGACCCAGTACTTC. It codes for CASSPGVGETQYF.

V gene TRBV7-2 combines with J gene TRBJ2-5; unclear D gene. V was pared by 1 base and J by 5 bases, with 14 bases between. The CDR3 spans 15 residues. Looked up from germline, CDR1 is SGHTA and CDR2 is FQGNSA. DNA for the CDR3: TGTGCCAGCAGCTTAGAAGGAACCCTCCGGGAGACCCAGTACTTC. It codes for CASSLEGTLRETQYF.

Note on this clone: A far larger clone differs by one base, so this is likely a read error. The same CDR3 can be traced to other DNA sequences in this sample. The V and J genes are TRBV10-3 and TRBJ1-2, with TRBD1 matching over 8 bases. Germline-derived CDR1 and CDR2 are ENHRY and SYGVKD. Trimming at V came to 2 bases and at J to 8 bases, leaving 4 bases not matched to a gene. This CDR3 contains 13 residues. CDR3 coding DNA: TGTGCCATCAGTGAGACAGGGGGGCACGGCTACACCTTC. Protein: CAISETGGHGYTF.

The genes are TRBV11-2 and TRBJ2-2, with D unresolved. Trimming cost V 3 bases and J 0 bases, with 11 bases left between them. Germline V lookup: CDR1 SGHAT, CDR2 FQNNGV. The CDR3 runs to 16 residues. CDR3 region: CASSFTGVANTGELFF. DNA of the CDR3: TGTGCCAGCAGCTTTACGGGCGTCGCGAACACCGGGGAGCTGTTTTTT.

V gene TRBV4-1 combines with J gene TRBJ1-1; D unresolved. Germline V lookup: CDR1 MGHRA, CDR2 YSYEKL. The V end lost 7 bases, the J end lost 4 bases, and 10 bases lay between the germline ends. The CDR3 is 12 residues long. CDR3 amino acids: CASKSGGTEAFF. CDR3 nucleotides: TGCGCCAGCAAATCAGGAGGCACTGAAGCTTTCTTT.

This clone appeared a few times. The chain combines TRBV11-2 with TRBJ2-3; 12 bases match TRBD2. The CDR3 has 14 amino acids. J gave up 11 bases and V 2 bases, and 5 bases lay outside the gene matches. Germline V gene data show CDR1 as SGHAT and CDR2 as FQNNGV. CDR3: CASSLQTSGSGQYF. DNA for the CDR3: TGTGCCAGCAGCTTACAGACTAGCGGGAGCGGGCAGTATTTT.

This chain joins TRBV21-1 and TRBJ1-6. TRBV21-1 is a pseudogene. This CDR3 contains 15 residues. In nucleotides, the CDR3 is TGTGCCAGCAGCAAAGGGGGAGGACCACATTCACCCCTCCACTTT. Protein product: CASSKGGGPHSPLHF.

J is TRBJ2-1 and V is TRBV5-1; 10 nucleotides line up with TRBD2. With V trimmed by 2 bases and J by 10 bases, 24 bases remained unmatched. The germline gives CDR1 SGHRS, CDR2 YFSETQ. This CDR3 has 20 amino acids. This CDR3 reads CASSFGTALVTLAGFREQFF. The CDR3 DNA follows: TGCGCCAGCAGCTTTGGGACAGCCCTCGTCACACTAGCGGGGTTTAGGGAGCAGTTCTTC. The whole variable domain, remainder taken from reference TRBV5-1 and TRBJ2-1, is KAGVTQTPRYLIKTRGQQVTLSCSPISGHRSVSWYQQTPGQGLQFLFEYFSETQRNKGNFPGRFSGRQFSNSRSEMNVSTLELGDSALYLCASSFGTALVTLAGFREQFFGPGTRLTVL.

This chain's CDR3 is CASSGDSLRETQYF. In nucleotides, the CDR3 is TGTGCCAGCAGCGGGGACAGCCTAAGAGAGACCCAGTACTTC. This chain links TRBV5-6 with TRBJ2-5, with 7 bases lining up with TRBD1. Per the germline V gene, CDR1 is SGHDT and CDR2 is YYEEEE. The length of the CDR3 is 14 residues. J lost 4 bases, V lost 4 bases, and 7 bases had no gene match. The whole variable domain, filled in from reference TRBV5-6 and TRBJ2-5, reads DAGVTQSPTHLIKTRGQQVTLRCSPKSGHDTVSWYQQALGQGPQFIFQYYEEEERQRGNFPDRFSGHQFPNYSSELNVNALLLGDSALYLCASSGDSLRETQYFGPGTRLLVL.

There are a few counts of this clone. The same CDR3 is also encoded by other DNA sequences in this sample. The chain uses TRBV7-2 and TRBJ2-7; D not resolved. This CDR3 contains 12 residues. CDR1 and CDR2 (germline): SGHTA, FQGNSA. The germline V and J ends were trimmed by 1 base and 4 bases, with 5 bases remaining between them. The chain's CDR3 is CASSLVAYEQYF. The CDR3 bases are TGTGCCAGCAGCTTAGTTGCGTACGAGCAGTACTTC. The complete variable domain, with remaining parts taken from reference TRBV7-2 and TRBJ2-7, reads GAGVSQSPSNKVTEKGKDVELRCDPISGHTALYWYRQSLGQGLEFLIYFQGNSAPDKSGLPSDRFSAERTGGSVSTLTIQRTQQEDSAVYLCASSLVAYEQYFGPGTRLTVT.

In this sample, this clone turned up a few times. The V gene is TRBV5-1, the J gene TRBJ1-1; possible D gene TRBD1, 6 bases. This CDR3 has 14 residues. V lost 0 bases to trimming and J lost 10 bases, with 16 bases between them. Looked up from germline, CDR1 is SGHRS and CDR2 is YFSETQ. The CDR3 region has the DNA TGCGCCAGCAGCTTGGGGGGACAACTCGAGGGAGCTTTCTTT. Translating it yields CASSLGGQLEGAFF.

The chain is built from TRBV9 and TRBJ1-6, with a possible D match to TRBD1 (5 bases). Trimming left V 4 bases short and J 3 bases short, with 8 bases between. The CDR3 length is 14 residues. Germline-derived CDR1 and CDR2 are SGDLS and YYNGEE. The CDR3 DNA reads TGTGCCAGCAGCCCTAGGGGCTATAATTCACCCCTCCACTTT. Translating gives CASSPRGYNSPLHF.

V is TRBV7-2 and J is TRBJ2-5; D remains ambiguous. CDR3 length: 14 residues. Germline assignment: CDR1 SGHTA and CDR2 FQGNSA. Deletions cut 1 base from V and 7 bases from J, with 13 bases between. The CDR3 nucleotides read TGTGCCAGCAGCTTAGGGACCCTTGGTGGGACCCAGTACTTC. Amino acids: CASSLGTLGGTQYF.

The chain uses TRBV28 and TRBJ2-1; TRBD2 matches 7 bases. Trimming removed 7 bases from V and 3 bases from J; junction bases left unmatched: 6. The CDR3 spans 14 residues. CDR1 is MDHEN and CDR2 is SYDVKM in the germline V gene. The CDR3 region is CASTLPGGYNEQFF. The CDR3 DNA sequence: TGTGCCAGCACCCTTCCGGGAGGCTACAATGAGCAGTTCTTC.

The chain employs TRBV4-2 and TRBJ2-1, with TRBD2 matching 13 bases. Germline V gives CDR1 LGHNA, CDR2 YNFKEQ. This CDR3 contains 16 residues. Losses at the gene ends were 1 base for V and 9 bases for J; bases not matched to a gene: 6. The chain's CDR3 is CASSQGGLAGVVEQFF. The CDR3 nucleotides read TGTGCCAGCAGCCAAGGAGGACTAGCGGGAGTAGTTGAGCAGTTCTTC.

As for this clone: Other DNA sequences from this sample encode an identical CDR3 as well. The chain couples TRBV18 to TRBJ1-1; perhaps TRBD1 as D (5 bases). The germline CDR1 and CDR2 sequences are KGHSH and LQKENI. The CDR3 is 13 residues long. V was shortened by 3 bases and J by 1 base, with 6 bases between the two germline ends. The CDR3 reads CASSPQGNTEAFF. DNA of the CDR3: TGTGCCAGCTCACCTCAGGGGAACACTGAAGCTTTCTTT.

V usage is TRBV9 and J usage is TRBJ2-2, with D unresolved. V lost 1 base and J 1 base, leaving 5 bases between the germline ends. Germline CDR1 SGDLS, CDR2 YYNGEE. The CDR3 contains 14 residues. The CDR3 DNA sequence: TGTGCCAGCAGCGTATTGGGGAACACCGGGGAGCTGTTTTTT. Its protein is CASSVLGNTGELFF.

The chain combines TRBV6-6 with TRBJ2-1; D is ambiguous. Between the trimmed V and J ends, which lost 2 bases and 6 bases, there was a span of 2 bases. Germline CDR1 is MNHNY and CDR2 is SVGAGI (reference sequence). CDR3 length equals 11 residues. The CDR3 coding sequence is TGTGCCAGCAGTTACAGCAATGAGCAGTTCTTC. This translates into CASSYSNEQFF.